The clone carrying this TCR beta chain was observed many times. As yet, its antigen is unknown. What was amplified from RNA transcripts were TCR beta CDR3 regions. RT-PCR in the first round (using the HTBI primer set) targeted the TCR CDR3. TCRdb fed the multiplex PCR reads into MiXCR, producing one record per CDR3 protein. The sample lists some 210,000 distinct CDR3 sequences, 17% occurring once. For the diagnoses, clinical symptoms, serum thyroxine and TRAb, thyroid ultrasound and orbital computed tomography were used. Fresh peripheral blood, about 9.9 ml, yielded the PBMCs. This record belongs to a study of T cells in Graves' hyperthyroidism and ophthalmopathy. Study-level results: Most expanded thyroid clonotypes above 0.001 recurred in blood.

The trim removed 5 bases at V and 1 base at J, leaving 8 bases unmatched. The CDR3 consists of 16 residues. Looked up from germline, CDR1 is SEHNR and CDR2 is FQNEAQ (reference sequence). The sequencing sample was made of blood. The sequence was obtained from a man aged 50-59 years with Graves' hyperthyroidism. This chain joins TRBV7-9 and TRBJ2-5, with TRBD2 identical over 9 bases. The CDR3 spells CASSPRLAAPQETQYF. CDR3 DNA sequence: TGTGCCAGCAGCCCCCGACTAGCGGCCCCCCAAGAGACCCAGTACTTC.